Listed below are T cell receptor beta chains from one sample, sequenced in a study of T cells in Graves' hyperthyroidism and ophthalmopathy. Via MiXCR, TCRdb re-called the multiplex PCR reads, giving one row per CDR3 protein. The sample lists fewer than 900,000 distinct CDR3 sequences; around 17% were seen once. Sequencing input: blood. These receptors were obtained from a man in his late teens or twenties with Graves' hyperthyroidism. CDR3s include the opening cysteine and the closing phenylalanine or tryptophan. The order of the fields is CDR3 length, J gene, D gene, V gene, clone size, CDR3 protein, CDR3 DNA. D genes are given only for firm matches. The size entry is marked missing in some rows and otherwise reads once, few, many or a size class.

CDR3 length: 12
J gene: TRBJ1-5
D gene: .
V gene: TRBV7-2
clone size: many
CDR3 protein: CASSTGSQPQHF
CDR3 DNA: TGTGCCAGCAGCACAGGGTCTCAGCCCCAGCATTTT

CDR3 length: 16
J gene: TRBJ2-5
D gene: TRBD2
V gene: TRBV19
clone size: .
CDR3 protein: CATKPRTSGTGETQYF
CDR3 DNA: TGTGCCACCAAACCTCGGACTAGCGGGACGGGTGAGACCCAGTACTTC

CDR3 length: 14
J gene: TRBJ1-5
D gene: TRBD1
V gene: TRBV28
clone size: many
CDR3 protein: CASSLLGGRQPQHF
CDR3 DNA: TGTGCCAGCAGTTTATTAGGGGGCCGTCAGCCCCAGCATTTT

CDR3 length: 14
J gene: TRBJ1-1
D gene: .
V gene: TRBV5-1
clone size: few
CDR3 protein: CASSLGPQGRQAFF
CDR3 DNA: TGCGCCAGCAGCTTGGGACCCCAGGGGAGGCAAGCTTTCTTT

CDR3 length: 16
J gene: TRBJ1-3
D gene: TRBD1
V gene: TRBV7-6
clone size: many
CDR3 protein: CASSHRGSASGNTIYF
CDR3 DNA: TGTGCCAGCAGCCACAGGGGAAGCGCCTCCGGAAACACCATATATTTT

CDR3 length: 13
J gene: TRBJ1-2
D gene: TRBD1
V gene: TRBV6-1
clone size: .
CDR3 protein: CASRLTGRHGYTF
CDR3 DNA: TGTGCCAGCAGATTGACAGGGCGGCATGGCTACACCTTC

CDR3 length: 15
J gene: TRBJ1-6
D gene: .
V gene: TRBV20-1
clone size: .
CDR3 protein: CSAKTRDWGNSPLHF
CDR3 DNA: TGCAGTGCAAAGACGCGGGATTGGGGGAATTCACCCCTCCACTTT

CDR3 length: 15
J gene: TRBJ2-3
D gene: .
V gene: TRBV4-1
clone size: .
CDR3 protein: CASSQEVRVTDTQYF
CDR3 DNA: TGCGCCAGCAGCCAAGAGGTCAGGGTAACAGATACGCAGTATTTT

CDR3 length: 14
J gene: TRBJ1-4
D gene: .
V gene: TRBV19
clone size: few
CDR3 protein: CASSMTDLNEKLFF
CDR3 DNA: TGTGCCAGTAGTATGACAGACCTTAATGAAAAACTGTTTTTT

CDR3 length: 14
J gene: TRBJ1-3
D gene: .
V gene: TRBV20-1
clone size: .
CDR3 protein: CSARKGDSWNTIYF
CDR3 DNA: TGCAGTGCTAGAAAGGGCGACTCATGGAACACCATATATTTT

CDR3 length: 17
J gene: TRBJ2-5
D gene: TRBD2
V gene: TRBV6-1
clone size: .
CDR3 protein: CASSVLRLAGFQETQYF
CDR3 DNA: TGTGCCAGCAGTGTCCTCCGACTAGCGGGATTTCAAGAGACCCAGTACTTC

CDR3 length: 16
J gene: TRBJ2-3
D gene: .
V gene: TRBV6-1
clone size: many
CDR3 protein: CASRGGTLRRTDTQYF
CDR3 DNA: TGTGCCAGCAGAGGGGGGACCCTTCGGAGGACAGATACGCAGTATTTT

CDR3 length: 15
J gene: TRBJ2-5
D gene: TRBD2
V gene: TRBV6-1
clone size: many
CDR3 protein: CASSFSLAGAETQYF
CDR3 DNA: TGTGCCAGCAGTTTCTCACTAGCGGGAGCAGAGACCCAGTACTTC

CDR3 length: 12
J gene: TRBJ2-2
D gene: .
V gene: TRBV29-1
clone size: few
CDR3 protein: CSLRGPTGELFF
CDR3 DNA: TGCAGCTTGAGGGGACCCACCGGGGAGCTGTTTTTT

CDR3 length: 17
J gene: TRBJ2-7
D gene: TRBD2
V gene: TRBV6-6
clone size: few
CDR3 protein: CASSYPRGLAERYEQYF
CDR3 DNA: TGTGCCAGCAGTTACCCGAGGGGACTAGCGGAACGATACGAGCAGTACTTC

CDR3 length: 12
J gene: TRBJ2-3
D gene: .
V gene: TRBV12-3/TRBV12-4
clone size: many
CDR3 protein: CASTLLGDTQYF
CDR3 DNA: TGTGCCAGCACTTTACTCGGAGATACGCAGTATTTT

CDR3 length: 14
J gene: TRBJ1-4
D gene: .
V gene: TRBV12-3/TRBV12-4
clone size: few
CDR3 protein: CASSLVSTFEKLFF
CDR3 DNA: TGTGCCAGCAGTTTGGTATCAACCTTTGAAAAACTGTTTTTT

CDR3 length: 15
J gene: TRBJ1-4
D gene: .
V gene: TRBV13
clone size: few
CDR3 protein: CASSLDRGAGEKLFF
CDR3 DNA: TGTGCCAGCAGCTTAGATCGGGGGGCCGGTGAAAAACTGTTTTTT

CDR3 length: 13
J gene: TRBJ2-5
D gene: .
V gene: TRBV12-3/TRBV12-4
clone size: many
CDR3 protein: CASSLGTRETQYF
CDR3 DNA: TGTGCCAGCAGTCTCGGGACCCGCGAGACCCAGTACTTC

CDR3 length: 16
J gene: TRBJ2-5
D gene: .
V gene: TRBV28
clone size: many
CDR3 protein: CASSPPSVASQETQYF
CDR3 DNA: TGTGCCAGCAGCCCGCCCTCCGTAGCGTCTCAAGAGACCCAGTACTTC

CDR3 length: 17
J gene: TRBJ2-1
D gene: .
V gene: TRBV4-2
clone size: .
CDR3 protein: CASSQARGGRGANEQFF
CDR3 DNA: TGTGCCAGCAGCCAAGCCCGGGGAGGCCGGGGGGCTAATGAGCAGTTCTTC

CDR3 length: 16
J gene: TRBJ2-1
D gene: TRBD2
V gene: TRBV5-5
clone size: .
CDR3 protein: CASSLGLAGLSVEQFF
CDR3 DNA: TGTGCCAGCAGCTTGGGGTTAGCGGGCCTGAGCGTAGAGCAGTTCTTC

CDR3 length: 15
J gene: TRBJ2-5
D gene: TRBD1
V gene: TRBV25-1
clone size: few
CDR3 protein: CASIFWAGGAETQYF
CDR3 DNA: TGTGCCAGCATATTCTGGGCAGGGGGTGCGGAGACCCAGTACTTC

CDR3 length: 16
J gene: TRBJ2-3
D gene: TRBD2
V gene: TRBV29-1
clone size: .
CDR3 protein: CSVAGTSGRWTDTQYF
CDR3 DNA: TGCAGCGTGGCCGGGACTAGCGGGAGGTGGACAGATACGCAGTATTTT

CDR3 length: 16
J gene: TRBJ2-7
D gene: TRBD1
V gene: TRBV5-1
clone size: many
CDR3 protein: CASSGRDRGYNYEQYF
CDR3 DNA: TGCGCCAGCAGCGGGAGGGACAGGGGGTACAACTACGAGCAGTACTTC

CDR3 length: 14
J gene: TRBJ1-2
D gene: .
V gene: TRBV27
clone size: .
CDR3 protein: CASRQGTTNYGYTF
CDR3 DNA: TGTGCCAGCCGCCAAGGGACAACAAACTATGGCTACACCTTC

CDR3 length: 15
J gene: TRBJ2-5
D gene: .
V gene: TRBV10-3
clone size: few
CDR3 protein: CAISGGDVKQETQYF
CDR3 DNA: TGTGCCATCAGTGGGGGGGACGTAAAACAAGAGACCCAGTACTTC

CDR3 length: 17
J gene: TRBJ1-2
D gene: TRBD1
V gene: TRBV7-2
clone size: many
CDR3 protein: CASSPGDSRVANYGYTF
CDR3 DNA: TGTGCCAGCAGCCCCGGGGACAGTAGGGTGGCTAACTATGGCTACACCTTC

CDR3 length: 15
J gene: TRBJ2-3
D gene: TRBD2
V gene: TRBV7-3
clone size: many
CDR3 protein: CASSAERERSDTQYF
CDR3 DNA: TGTGCCAGCAGCGCCGAGCGGGAGAGGTCGGATACGCAGTATTTT

CDR3 length: 15
J gene: TRBJ2-1
D gene: TRBD2
V gene: TRBV5-4
clone size: .
CDR3 protein: CASSLSGRAINEQFF
CDR3 DNA: TGTGCCAGCAGCCTGAGCGGGAGGGCCATCAATGAGCAGTTCTTC

CDR3 length: 15
J gene: TRBJ2-3
D gene: .
V gene: TRBV27
clone size: few
CDR3 protein: CASTFGAGATDTQYF
CDR3 DNA: TGTGCCAGCACTTTTGGGGCAGGGGCCACAGATACGCAGTATTTT

CDR3 length: 18
J gene: TRBJ1-6
D gene: .
V gene: TRBV5-1
clone size: .
CDR3 protein: CASSLDGGDRRYNSPLHF
CDR3 DNA: TGCGCCAGCAGCTTGGACGGAGGAGACAGGAGATATAATTCACCCCTCCACTTT

CDR3 length: 15
J gene: TRBJ2-2
D gene: .
V gene: TRBV19
clone size: few
CDR3 protein: CASTRTALLTGELFF
CDR3 DNA: TGTGCCAGTACCAGGACAGCCCTGTTGACCGGGGAGCTGTTTTTT

CDR3 length: 19
J gene: TRBJ2-1
D gene: TRBD2
V gene: TRBV7-9
clone size: .
CDR3 protein: CASSFTSGRGPPGYNEQFF
CDR3 DNA: TGTGCCAGCAGCTTTACTAGCGGGAGGGGGCCGCCCGGGTACAATGAGCAGTTCTTC

CDR3 length: 15
J gene: TRBJ2-1
D gene: .
V gene: TRBV7-9
clone size: few
CDR3 protein: CASSSPGPPMLEQFF
CDR3 DNA: TGTGCCAGCAGCTCACCCGGGCCCCCCATGCTTGAGCAGTTCTTC

CDR3 length: 13
J gene: TRBJ2-6
D gene: .
V gene: TRBV19
clone size: few
CDR3 protein: CASKFSGANVLTF
CDR3 DNA: TGTGCCAGTAAGTTCTCTGGGGCCAACGTCCTGACTTTC

CDR3 length: 16
J gene: TRBJ1-2
D gene: .
V gene: TRBV4-2
clone size: .
CDR3 protein: CASSQADVGGNYGYTF
CDR3 DNA: TGTGCCAGCAGCCAAGCAGATGTTGGTGGCAACTATGGCTACACCTTC

CDR3 length: 14
J gene: TRBJ2-7
D gene: .
V gene: TRBV7-2
clone size: .
CDR3 protein: CASSGPKNDGGQYF
CDR3 DNA: TGTGCCAGCAGCGGCCCCAAGAACGACGGCGGGCAGTACTTC

CDR3 length: 13
J gene: TRBJ1-1
D gene: .
V gene: TRBV6-1
clone size: many
CDR3 protein: CASSTGLLTEAFF
CDR3 DNA: TGTGCCAGCAGTACTGGACTCCTAACTGAAGCTTTCTTT

CDR3 length: 16
J gene: TRBJ2-1
D gene: TRBD2
V gene: TRBV28
clone size: many
CDR3 protein: CASRKTSGPPYNEQFF
CDR3 DNA: TGTGCCAGCAGGAAGACTAGCGGACCTCCCTACAATGAGCAGTTCTTC